This T cell receptor (beta chain) was observed in a study of beta chain features in type 1 diabetes. Every isolated RNA sample was fully reverse transcribed, so sequencing captured expressed TCRB transcripts. Sequencing was performed with immunoSEQ multiplex PCR; in TCRdb, only in-frame clones are kept and a portion is missing. This table has 300,000 to 350,000 clones, 12% to 15% appearing once. V was trimmed by 5 bases and J by 1 base, leaving 17 bases between them. The CDR3 is 16 residues long. Germline CDR1 reads SGHTA; CDR2 reads FQGNSA. J is TRBJ1-1 and V is TRBV7-2; perhaps TRBD1 as D (6 bases). The sample was central memory CD4+ T cells from blood. The sequence was obtained from a man aged 25-45 years in good health. The CDR3 is CASSQNGRGGNTEAFF. DNA for the CDR3: TGTGCCAGCAGCCAAAACGGCAGGGGTGGGAACACTGAAGCTTTCTTT. The full variable domain, in which reference TRBV7-2 and TRBJ1-1 provide the parts outside the CDR3, is GAGVSQSPSNKVTEKGKDVELRCDPISGHTALYWYRQSLGQGLEFLIYFQGNSAPDKSGLPSDRFSAERTGGSVSTLTIQRTQQEDSAVYLCASSQNGRGGNTEAFFGQGTRLTVV.